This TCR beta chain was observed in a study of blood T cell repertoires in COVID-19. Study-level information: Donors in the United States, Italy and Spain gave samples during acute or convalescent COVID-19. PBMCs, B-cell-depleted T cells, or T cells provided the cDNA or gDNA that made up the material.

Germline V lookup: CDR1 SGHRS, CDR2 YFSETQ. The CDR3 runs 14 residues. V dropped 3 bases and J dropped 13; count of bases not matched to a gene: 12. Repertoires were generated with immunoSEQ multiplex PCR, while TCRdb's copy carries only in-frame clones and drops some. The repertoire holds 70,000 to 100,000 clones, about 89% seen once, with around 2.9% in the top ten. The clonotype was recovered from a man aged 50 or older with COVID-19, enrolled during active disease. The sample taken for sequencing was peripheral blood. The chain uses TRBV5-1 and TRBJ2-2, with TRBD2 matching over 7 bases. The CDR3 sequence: CASSSTAGLPVLFF. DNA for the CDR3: TGCGCCAGCAGCTCAACCGCGGGACTACCGGTGCTGTTTTTT.